Listed here are 8 T cell receptor beta chains from one sample, sequenced in a study of blood T cell repertoires in COVID-19. TCRdb's table, derived via immunoSEQ multiplex PCR, lists solely in-frame clones and lacks some. There are tens of thousands of clones in the sample; roughly four fifths occur only once, and about 15% lies in the top ten. Input material: peripheral blood. The receptors were sampled from a man between 60 and 75 years old with COVID-19, enrolled during active disease.

DNA for the CDR3: TGTGCCAGCAGCTTGGTGGCAACCCAAGAGACCCAGTACTTC. Its protein is CASSLVATQETQYF. The chain links TRBV5-6 to TRBJ2-5; no clear D gene. Germline CDR1 reads SGHDT; CDR2 reads YYEEEE. The CDR3 has 14 amino acids. The V end was cut by 0 bases, the J end by 1 base, with 7 bases between.

This clone showed up many times. The V and J genes are TRBV7-9 and TRBJ2-7, with 9 bases identical to TRBD1. This CDR3 contains 15 residues. CDR1 is SEHNR and CDR2 is FQNEAQ in the germline V gene (reference sequence). The J segment lost 6 bases and the V segment lost 5 bases, leaving 11 bases of the junction unmatched. The CDR3 nucleotides read TGTGCCAGCAGCCCTACGTGGGACAGGGATCTCGAGCAGTACTTC. It codes for CASSPTWDRDLEQYF.

The chain joins TRBV5-1 to TRBJ2-1, with 7 bases identical to TRBD2. Trimming at V came to 0 bases and at J to 6 bases, leaving 6 bases not matched to a gene. The germline gives CDR1 SGHRS, CDR2 YFSETQ. The CDR3 has 15 residues. The DNA for the CDR3 is TGCGCCAGCAGCTTGGCCGTAGCGGGCACCAATGAGCAGTTCTTC. Its translation is CASSLAVAGTNEQFF.

There are a few counts of this clone. The rearrangement joins TRBV3-1 (or the pseudogene TRBV3-2) to TRBJ1-5; D remains ambiguous. The CDR3 runs to 15 residues. Germline CDR1 reads LGHDT; CDR2 reads YNNKEL (reference sequence). Trimming removed 2 bases from V and 3 bases from J, with 11 bases in between. This chain's CDR3 is CASSQKSGDNQPQHF. Written as DNA, the CDR3 is TGTGCCAGCAGCCAAAAATCCGGGGACAATCAGCCCCAGCATTTT.

This chain uses TRBV4-1 with TRBJ2-1; D is possibly TRBD2 (5 bases). Germline values: CDR1 MGHRA, CDR2 YSYEKL. The CDR3 covers 15 residues. V lost 1 base and J lost 0, with 7 bases in between. The CDR3 nucleotides read TGCGCCAGCAGCCAAGTGGGGAGCTCCTACAATGAGCAGTTCTTC. Its translation is CASSQVGSSYNEQFF.

The chain couples TRBV2 to TRBJ2-7, with a weak D call TRBD1 (6 bases). The CDR3 is 15 amino acids. Germline CDR1 reads SNHLY; CDR2 reads FYNNEI. With 0 bases removed from V and 5 bases from J, the gap between germline ends came to 14 bases. CDR3 DNA sequence: TGTGCCAGCAGTGAAGCGGGCAGGGGAGCGGACGAGCAGTACTTC. The encoded protein is CASSEAGRGADEQYF.

This rearrangement joins TRBV18 to TRBJ2-3; 7 bases fit TRBD1. The CDR3 is 19 amino acids. V trimming: 3 bases; J trimming: 4 bases; junction bases outside the gene matches: 19. Germline CDR1 and CDR2: KGHSH and LQKENI. The CDR3 reads CASSPQILTTGMVADTQYF. CDR3 bases: TGTGCCAGCTCACCCCAAATTCTTACGACAGGGATGGTCGCAGATACGCAGTATTTT. The full variable domain, its missing parts supplied by reference TRBV18 and TRBJ2-3, is NAGVMQNPRHLVRRRGQEARLRCSPMKGHSHVYWYRQLPEEGLKFMVYLQKENIIDESGMPKERFSAEFPKEGPSILRIQQVVRGDSAAYFCASSPQILTTGMVADTQYFGPGTRLTVL.

The sample holds one count of this clone. V gene TRBV7-9 combines with J gene TRBJ2-7; TRBD1 aligns across 10 bases. Losses at the gene ends were 5 bases for V and 2 bases for J; bases not matched to a gene: 6. This CDR3 spans 15 amino acids. The germline gives CDR1 SEHNR, CDR2 FQNEAQ (reference sequence). CDR3 nucleotide sequence: TGTGCCAGCAGCCCGGGACAGGGGTCCCCCTACGAGCAGTACTTC. Translated: CASSPGQGSPYEQYF.